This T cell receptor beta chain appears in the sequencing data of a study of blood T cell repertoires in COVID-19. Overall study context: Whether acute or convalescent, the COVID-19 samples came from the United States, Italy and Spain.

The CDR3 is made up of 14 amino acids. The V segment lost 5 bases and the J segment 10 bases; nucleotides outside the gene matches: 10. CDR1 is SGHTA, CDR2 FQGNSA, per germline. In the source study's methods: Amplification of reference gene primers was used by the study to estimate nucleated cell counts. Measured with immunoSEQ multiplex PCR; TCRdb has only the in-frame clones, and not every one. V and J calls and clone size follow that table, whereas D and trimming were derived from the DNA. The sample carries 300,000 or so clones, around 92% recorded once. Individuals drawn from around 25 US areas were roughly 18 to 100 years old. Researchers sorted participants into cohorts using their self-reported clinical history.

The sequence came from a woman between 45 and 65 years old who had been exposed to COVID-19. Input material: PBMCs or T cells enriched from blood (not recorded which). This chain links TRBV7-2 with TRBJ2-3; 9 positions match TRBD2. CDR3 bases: TGTGCCAGCAGCAAACCATTAGCGGGGGTACCGCAGTATTTT. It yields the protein CASSKPLAGVPQYF.